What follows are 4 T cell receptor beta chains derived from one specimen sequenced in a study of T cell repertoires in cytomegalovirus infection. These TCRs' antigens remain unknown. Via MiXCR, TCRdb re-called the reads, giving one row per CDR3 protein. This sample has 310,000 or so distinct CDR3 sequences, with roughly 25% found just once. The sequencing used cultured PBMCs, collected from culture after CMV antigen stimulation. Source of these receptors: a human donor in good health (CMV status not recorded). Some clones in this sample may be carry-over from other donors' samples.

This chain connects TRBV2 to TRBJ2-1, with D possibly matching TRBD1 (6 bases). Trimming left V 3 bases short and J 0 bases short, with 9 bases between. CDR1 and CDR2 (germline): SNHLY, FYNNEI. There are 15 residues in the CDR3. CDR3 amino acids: CASSDPGVSYNEQFF. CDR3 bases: TGTGCCAGCAGTGATCCAGGGGTCTCCTACAATGAGCAGTTCTTC.

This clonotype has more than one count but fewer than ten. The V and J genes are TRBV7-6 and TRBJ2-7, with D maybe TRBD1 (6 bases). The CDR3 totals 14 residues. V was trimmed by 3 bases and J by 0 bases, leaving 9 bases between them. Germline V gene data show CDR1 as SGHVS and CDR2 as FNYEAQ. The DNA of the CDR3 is TGTGCCAGCAGCTTTATACAGGGCTCCTACGAGCAGTACTTC. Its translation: CASSFIQGSYEQYF.

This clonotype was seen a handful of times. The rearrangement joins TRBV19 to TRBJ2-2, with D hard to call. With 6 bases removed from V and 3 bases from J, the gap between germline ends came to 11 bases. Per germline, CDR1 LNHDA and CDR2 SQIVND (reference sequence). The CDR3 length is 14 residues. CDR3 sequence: CASRLQRHTGELFF. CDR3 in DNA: TGTGCCAGTAGACTACAGAGACACACCGGGGAGCTGTTTTTT.

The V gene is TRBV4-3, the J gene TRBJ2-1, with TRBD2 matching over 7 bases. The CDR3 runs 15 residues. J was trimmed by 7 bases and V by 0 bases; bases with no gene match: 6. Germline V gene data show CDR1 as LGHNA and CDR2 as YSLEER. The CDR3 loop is CASSQDLAVGNEQFF. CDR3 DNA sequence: TGCGCCAGCAGCCAAGATCTAGCGGTGGGAAATGAGCAGTTCTTC.